The entry below describes one T cell receptor beta chain. What it binds is not known. The sample belongs to a study of cytotoxic CD8 clonotypes in ibrutinib-treated CLL. Study-wide points: Public clonotypes, found uncommonly, either contracted or stayed stable on treatment.

Investigators sought sequencing depths of between 1 in 200,000 and 1 in 1 million T cells. Here immunoSEQ multiplex PCR was the method, and the copy in TCRdb shows in-frame clones only, minus some. Here the sample spans some 61,000 clones, roughly 72% being singletons. The CDR3 spans 14 residues. Germline V gene data show CDR1 as SGHRS and CDR2 as YFSETQ. The J segment lost 7 bases and the V segment lost 1 base, leaving 7 bases of the junction unmatched. The source material was PBMCs, sampled after 12 months of ibrutinib treatment. The rearrangement uses TRBV5-1 and TRBJ1-1; 7 bases map to TRBD1. This clonotype originated in a human donor with chronic lymphocytic leukemia. CDR3 loop: CASSLTGEGFEAFF. CDR3 bases: TGCGCCAGCAGCTTGACAGGGGAGGGCTTTGAAGCTTTCTTT.